A single sample is the source of the 20 T cell receptor beta chains below, sequenced in a study of control samples from healthy donors and cancer patients. The method was immunoSEQ multiplex PCR; TCRdb's version includes in-frame clones alone and lacks a portion of them. This sample yields about 120,000 clones, of which 80% to 90% are seen a single time; about 40% belongs to the top ten. The specimen was blood. The receptors stem from a man between 45 and 60 years old in good health.

The rearrangement links TRBV5-1 to TRBJ2-3; TRBD2 matches 7 bases. CDR1 is SGHRS, CDR2 YFSETQ, per germline. The V segment lost 1 base and the J segment 0 bases; nucleotides outside the gene matches: 2. The CDR3 consists of 15 residues. The CDR3 loop is CASSLLGGSTDTQYF. DNA of the CDR3: TGCGCCAGCAGCTTGTTGGGGGGGAGCACAGATACGCAGTATTTT.

The chain is built from TRBV10-3 and TRBJ1-4; maybe TRBD1 (6 bases). With 6 bases removed from V and 1 base from J, the gap between germline ends came to 12 bases. This CDR3 is 15 amino acids long. Germline CDR1 ENHRY, CDR2 SYGVKD. The CDR3 nucleotides are TGTGCCATCAGACAGGGACTGAGAACTAATGAAAAACTGTTTTTT. Its translation: CAIRQGLRTNEKLFF.

This clone was picked up one time. The chain has TRBV5-4 and TRBJ2-1; a weak D match, TRBD1 (6 bases). Trimming cost V 0 bases and J 7 bases, with 8 bases left between them. The CDR3 length is 13 residues. The V gene's germline CDR1 is SGHNT and CDR2 YYREEE (reference sequence). CDR3 protein: CASSLDRVNEQFF. In DNA form, the CDR3 reads TGTGCCAGCAGCTTGGACAGGGTGAATGAGCAGTTCTTC.

V gene TRBV9 combines with J gene TRBJ2-3, with 8 nucleotides matching TRBD2. V dropped 0 bases and J dropped 4; count of bases not matched to a gene: 7. CDR3 length: 16 amino acids. CDR1 is SGDLS, CDR2 YYNGEE, per germline. This CDR3 is CASSVAERGSSDTQYF. For the CDR3, the DNA is TGTGCCAGCAGCGTAGCTGAGCGGGGGAGTTCAGATACGCAGTATTTT.

In the case of this clone: Relative to the germline gene, one junction end is altered; a read error may explain this. CDR3 sequence: CASSVDSWTGWNAEAFF. The DNA of the CDR3 is TGTGCCAGCAGCGTAGACTCGTGGACAGGCTGGAACGCTGAAGCTTTCTTT. The gene calls are TRBV9 and TRBJ1-1; TRBD1 aligns across 7 bases. Germline CDR1 is SGDLS and CDR2 is YYNGEE. This CDR3 spans 17 amino acids.

V usage is TRBV24-1 and J usage is TRBJ1-2; 7 bases are shared with TRBD1. Germline V gene lookup returns CDR1 KGHDR and CDR2 SFDVKD. The CDR3 loop spans 16 amino acids. Trimming removed 4 bases from V and 9 bases from J; junction bases left unmatched: 16. The CDR3 sequence is CATSDLGQRPNFSYTF. In nucleotides, the CDR3 is TGTGCCACCAGTGACCTGGGACAGCGGCCTAACTTTAGCTACACCTTC.

The rearrangement uses TRBV4-1 and TRBJ1-1; no clear D gene. The V end was cut by 4 bases, the J end by 1 base, with 13 bases between. Germline V lookup: CDR1 MGHRA, CDR2 YSYEKL. The CDR3 contains 15 residues. Here the CDR3 reads CASSLSFRGNTEAFF. The CDR3 coding sequence is TGCGCCAGCAGCCTTTCGTTCCGGGGGAACACTGAAGCTTTCTTT.

V is TRBV19 and J is TRBJ2-7; a weak D match, TRBD2 (6 bases). Trimming took 3 bases from V and 2 from J, leaving 14 bases between them. The V gene's germline CDR1 is LNHDA and CDR2 SQIVND (reference sequence). The CDR3 is 15 amino acids. CDR3 residues: CASSIDGGIPYEQYF. The DNA of the CDR3 is TGTGCCAGTAGTATTGACGGGGGTATCCCCTACGAGCAGTACTTC.

The table lists this clone with a count of one. V and J are TRBV9 and TRBJ2-3; no clear D gene. V was pared by 0 bases and J by 4 bases, with 3 bases between. The CDR3 runs 12 residues. Germline loops: CDR1 SGDLS, CDR2 YYNGEE. The CDR3 sequence: CASSVGSDTQYF. The DNA of the CDR3 is TGTGCCAGCAGCGTAGGGTCAGATACGCAGTATTTT.

The rearrangement links TRBV7-2 to TRBJ1-1; D possibly corresponds to TRBD1 (6 bases). Germline CDR1 SGHTA, CDR2 FQGNSA. V was clipped by 5 bases and J by 7 bases, with 17 bases between them. CDR3 length equals 14 residues. CDR3 in amino acids: CASSLVQGRGEAFF. The CDR3 coding sequence is TGTGCCAGCAGCCTCGTCCAGGGGAGAGGTGAAGCTTTCTTT. Drawing the rest from reference TRBV7-2 and TRBJ1-1, the complete variable domain is GAGVSQSPSNKVTEKGKDVELRCDPISGHTALYWYRQSLGQGLEFLIYFQGNSAPDKSGLPSDRFSAERTGGSVSTLTIQRTQQEDSAVYLCASSLVQGRGEAFFGQGTRLTVV.

This sequence joins TRBV27 and TRBJ1-4; perhaps TRBD1 as D (6 bases). Trimming cost V 2 bases and J 6 bases, with 19 bases left between them. CDR3 size: 17 residues. CDR1 and CDR2 from the germline V gene are MNHEY and SMNVEV (reference sequence). CDR3 protein: CASSLRSTRGGDEKLFF. The CDR3 DNA sequence: TGTGCCAGCAGTTTAAGATCTACTCGAGGGGGAGATGAAAAACTGTTTTTT.

The chain recombines TRBV7-9 with TRBJ2-5; D remains ambiguous. V lost 3 bases, J lost 0 bases, and 8 bases lay in between. There are 14 residues in the CDR3. CDR1 and CDR2 (germline): SEHNR, FQNEAQ (reference sequence). CDR3 in DNA: TGTGCCAGCAGCTTCGACCGGGACCAAGAGACCCAGTACTTC. It translates to CASSFDRDQETQYF.

The V and J genes are TRBV5-1 and TRBJ2-7; D is ambiguous. The CDR3 consists of 12 residues. The germline V gene has CDR1 SGHRS and CDR2 YFSETQ. The V and J ends lost 1 base and 3 bases respectively, with 5 bases between them. The CDR3 DNA reads as TGCGCCAGCAGCTTGAGCGACTACGAGCAGTACTTC. Its protein product is CASSLSDYEQYF. The variable domain in full, completed from reference TRBV5-1 and TRBJ2-7, reads KAGVTQTPRYLIKTRGQQVTLSCSPISGHRSVSWYQQTPGQGLQFLFEYFSETQRNKGNFPGRFSGRQFSNSRSEMNVSTLELGDSALYLCASSLSDYEQYFGPGTRLTVT.

V usage is TRBV5-1 and J usage is TRBJ1-1; D gene unclear. V lost 0 bases and J 3 bases, leaving 9 bases between the germline ends. Germline V gene sequence: CDR1 SGHRS, CDR2 YFSETQ. The CDR3 is 14 amino acids. The CDR3 nucleotides are TGCGCCAGCAGCTTGGCAGGCTCGGACACTGAAGCTTTCTTT. Its protein is CASSLAGSDTEAFF.

This clone was seen a few times. The chain combines TRBV19 with TRBJ2-1; TRBD2 aligns across 9 bases. The trim removed 5 bases at V and 0 bases at J, leaving 8 bases unmatched. The CDR3 totals 17 residues. The V gene's germline CDR1 is LNHDA and CDR2 SQIVND (reference sequence). This CDR3 is CASSFSGGLSSYNEQFF. The CDR3 DNA sequence: TGTGCCAGTAGTTTTAGCGGGGGCCTGAGCTCCTACAATGAGCAGTTCTTC.

V is TRBV5-1 and J is TRBJ1-3, with a possible D match to TRBD1 (5 bases). The CDR3 is 15 amino acids. Trimming cost V 0 bases and J 0 bases, with 7 bases left between them. Germline V gene sequence: CDR1 SGHRS, CDR2 YFSETQ. The CDR3 coding sequence is TGCGCCAGCAGCTTGGAGGGGCCCTCTGGAAACACCATATATTTT. Translated, it gives CASSLEGPSGNTIYF.

A word on this clone: Other DNA sequences in the same sample also yield this CDR3. Here the CDR3 reads CASSNRDRGTGELFF. The CDR3 DNA reads TGTGCCAGCAGCAACCGGGACAGGGGTACCGGGGAGCTGTTTTTT. The chain links TRBV7-2 to TRBJ2-2, with 10 bases that match TRBD1. The germline V gene has CDR1 SGHTA and CDR2 FQGNSA. The trim removed 5 bases at V and 5 bases at J, leaving 5 bases unmatched. The length of the CDR3 is 15 residues.

The chain is built from TRBV19 and TRBJ2-5; perhaps TRBD2 as D (5 bases). CDR1 is LNHDA, CDR2 SQIVND, per germline (reference sequence). Trimming cost V 6 bases and J 4 bases, with 15 bases left between them. The CDR3 spans 14 residues. CDR3 residues: CASRPLGVGETQYF. The CDR3 region has the DNA TGTGCCAGTAGGCCGCTCGGGGTGGGAGAGACCCAGTACTTC.

J is TRBJ2-1 and V is TRBV7-6; no clear D. V was clipped by 5 bases and J by 0 bases, with 14 bases between them. Germline CDR1 and CDR2: SGHVS and FNYEAQ. CDR3 length: 16 amino acids. The CDR3 spells CASSPRARSSYNEQFF. The CDR3 DNA reads TGTGCCAGCAGCCCTAGAGCTAGGAGCTCCTACAATGAGCAGTTCTTC.

The chain uses TRBV19 and TRBJ1-2; D is uncertain. The CDR3 runs 12 residues. V lost 6 bases and J 3 bases, leaving 8 bases between the germline ends. Germline CDR1 LNHDA, CDR2 SQIVND (reference sequence). CDR3 DNA: TGTGCCAGTAGACAAGATTACTATGGCTACACCTTC. Encoded protein: CASRQDYYGYTF. Variable domain in full (rest from reference TRBV19 and TRBJ1-2): DGGITQSPKYLFRKEGQNVTLSCEQNLNHDAMYWYRQDPGQGLRLIYYSQIVNDFQKGDIAEGYSVSREKKESFPLTVTSAQKNPTAFYLCASRQDYYGYTFGSGTRLTVV.